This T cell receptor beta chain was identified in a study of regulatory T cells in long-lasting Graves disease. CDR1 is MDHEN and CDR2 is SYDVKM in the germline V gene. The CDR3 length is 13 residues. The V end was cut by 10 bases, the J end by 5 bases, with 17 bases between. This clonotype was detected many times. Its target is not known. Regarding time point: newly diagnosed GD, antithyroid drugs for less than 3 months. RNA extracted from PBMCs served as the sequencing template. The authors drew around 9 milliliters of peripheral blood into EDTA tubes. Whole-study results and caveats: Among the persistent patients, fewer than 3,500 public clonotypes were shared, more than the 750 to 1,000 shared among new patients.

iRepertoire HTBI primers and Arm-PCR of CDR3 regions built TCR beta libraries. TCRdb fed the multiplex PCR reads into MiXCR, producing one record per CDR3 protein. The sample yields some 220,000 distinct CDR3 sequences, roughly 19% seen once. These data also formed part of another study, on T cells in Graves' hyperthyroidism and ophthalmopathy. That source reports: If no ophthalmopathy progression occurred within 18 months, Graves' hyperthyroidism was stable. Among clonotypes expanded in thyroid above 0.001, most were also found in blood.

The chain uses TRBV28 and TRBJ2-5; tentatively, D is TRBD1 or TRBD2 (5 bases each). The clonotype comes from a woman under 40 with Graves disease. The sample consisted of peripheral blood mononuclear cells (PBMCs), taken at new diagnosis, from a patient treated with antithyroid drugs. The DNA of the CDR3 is TGTGCCACCGTCACAACGGGGCGTGAGACCCAGTACTTC. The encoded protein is CATVTTGRETQYF. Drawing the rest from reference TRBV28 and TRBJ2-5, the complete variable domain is DVKVTQSSRYLVKRTGEKVFLECVQDMDHENMFWYRQDPGLGLRLIYFSYDVKMKEKGDIPEGYSVSREKKERFSLILESASTNQTSMYLCATVTTGRETQYFGPGTRLLVL.